These T cell receptor beta chains were read from a single sample in a study of cytomegalovirus exposure and HLA in healthy donors. Data came from immunoSEQ multiplex PCR; TCRdb stores just in-frame clones and leaves some out. Of around 210,000 clones listed, under 85% are singletons. Specimen: PBMCs. These receptor sequences come from a man in his forties or fifties in good health and CMV-seronegative. The CDR3 runs from the conserved cysteine through the conserved F or W. A D gene is named only where the DNA matches it firmly. A clone size is listed for some rows: how often the clone was seen (once, few, many), or a class if it is expanded.

d_call: NA; clone_size: NA; v_call: TRBV2; j_call: TRBJ2-2; cdr3_aa: CASRKERGGLFF; cdr3_nt: TGTGCCAGCAGGAAGGAGAGAGGGGGGCTGTTTTTT
d_call: TRBD2; clone_size: NA; v_call: TRBV5-1; j_call: TRBJ2-2; cdr3_aa: CASQTDVGRATGELFF; cdr3_nt: TGCGCCAGCCAAACCGATGTCGGGAGGGCAACCGGGGAGCTGTTTTTT
d_call: NA; clone_size: NA; v_call: TRBV30; j_call: TRBJ2-7; cdr3_aa: CAWSPGSYEQYF; cdr3_nt: TGTGCCTGGAGTCCCGGGTCCTACGAGCAGTACTTC
d_call: TRBD1; clone_size: NA; v_call: TRBV19; j_call: TRBJ2-1; cdr3_aa: CASSLGTGLYNEQFF; cdr3_nt: TGTGCCAGTAGTCTGGGGACAGGTCTTTACAATGAGCAGTTCTTC
d_call: TRBD1; clone_size: NA; v_call: TRBV5-6; j_call: TRBJ1-4; cdr3_aa: CASSFRGTGGNEKLFF; cdr3_nt: TGTGCCAGCAGCTTCCGGGGGACAGGGGGTAATGAAAAACTGTTTTTT
d_call: NA; clone_size: NA; v_call: TRBV28; j_call: TRBJ2-7; cdr3_aa: CASSLWGMTYEQYF; cdr3_nt: TGTGCCAGCAGTTTATGGGGCATGACCTACGAGCAGTACTTC
d_call: TRBD1; clone_size: NA; v_call: TRBV28; j_call: TRBJ1-2; cdr3_aa: CAGTSGSTGGHGYTF; cdr3_nt: TGTGCCGGAACCTCAGGGTCAACAGGGGGCCATGGCTACACCTTC
d_call: NA; clone_size: NA; v_call: TRBV7-2; j_call: TRBJ2-2; cdr3_aa: CASSLPELGRTGELFF; cdr3_nt: TGTGCCAGCAGCTTGCCGGAACTGGGGCGCACCGGGGAGCTGTTTTTT
d_call: NA; clone_size: NA; v_call: TRBV11-2; j_call: TRBJ1-6; cdr3_aa: CASSFNSYNSPLHF; cdr3_nt: TGTGCCAGCAGCTTTAACAGTTATAATTCACCCCTCCACTTT
d_call: NA; clone_size: NA; v_call: TRBV4-1; j_call: TRBJ2-7; cdr3_aa: CASSQNPTSRIGPSSYEQYF; cdr3_nt: TGCGCCAGCAGCCAAAACCCTACTAGCCGAATAGGCCCGAGCTCCTACGAGCAGTACTTC
d_call: TRBD2; clone_size: NA; v_call: TRBV5-6; j_call: TRBJ2-4; cdr3_aa: CASSLDSGRAAAKNSQYF; cdr3_nt: TGTGCCAGCAGCTTGGATAGCGGGAGGGCCGCGGCCAAAAACAGTCAGTACTTC
d_call: TRBD1; clone_size: once; v_call: TRBV19; j_call: TRBJ2-7; cdr3_aa: CASSMGQGKEIGYEQYF; cdr3_nt: TGTGCCAGTAGTATGGGACAGGGTAAAGAGATTGGCTACGAGCAGTACTTC
d_call: TRBD2; clone_size: few; v_call: TRBV15; j_call: TRBJ2-3; cdr3_aa: CATSRTSERTDTQYF; cdr3_nt: TGTGCCACCAGCAGAACTAGCGAACGCACAGATACGCAGTATTTT
d_call: TRBD1; clone_size: NA; v_call: TRBV7-9; j_call: TRBJ2-5; cdr3_aa: CASSGGDRRDF; cdr3_nt: TGTGCCAGCAGCGGTGGGGACAGGCGTGACTTC
d_call: NA; clone_size: NA; v_call: TRBV11-3; j_call: TRBJ2-1; cdr3_aa: CASSRDREDNEQFF; cdr3_nt: TGTGCCAGCAGCCGAGACAGGGAGGACAATGAGCAGTTCTTC
d_call: TRBD2; clone_size: NA; v_call: TRBV4-1; j_call: TRBJ2-7; cdr3_aa: CASSQAPPLAGVDEQYF; cdr3_nt: TGCGCCAGCAGCCAAGCCCCTCCACTAGCGGGAGTGGACGAGCAGTACTTC
d_call: NA; clone_size: NA; v_call: TRBV19; j_call: TRBJ2-7; cdr3_aa: CASSNSRQSYEQYF; cdr3_nt: TGTGCCAGTAGTAACTCGAGGCAGTCCTACGAGCAGTACTTC
d_call: TRBD1; clone_size: NA; v_call: TRBV28; j_call: TRBJ1-5; cdr3_aa: CASKTGGNQPQHF; cdr3_nt: TGTGCCAGCAAGACAGGGGGCAATCAGCCCCAGCATTTT
d_call: NA; clone_size: NA; v_call: TRBV5-1; j_call: TRBJ1-1; cdr3_aa: CASSPDTYTEAFF; cdr3_nt: TGCGCCAGCAGCCCGGACACTTACACTGAAGCTTTCTTT
d_call: TRBD1; clone_size: NA; v_call: TRBV27; j_call: TRBJ2-5; cdr3_aa: CASSRTGRETQYF; cdr3_nt: TGTGCCAGCAGCCGGACAGGGAGGGAGACCCAGTACTTC
d_call: NA; clone_size: NA; v_call: TRBV6-5; j_call: TRBJ1-3; cdr3_aa: CASSGEGRAGNTIYF; cdr3_nt: TGTGCCAGCAGTGGGGAAGGGAGGGCTGGAAACACCATATATTTT
d_call: TRBD1; clone_size: NA; v_call: TRBV5-8; j_call: TRBJ2-2; cdr3_aa: CASSLVYGQGVRRGGELFF; cdr3_nt: TGTGCCAGCAGCTTGGTCTACGGACAGGGAGTCCGCCGGGGCGGGGAGCTGTTTTTT
d_call: TRBD2; clone_size: NA; v_call: TRBV27; j_call: TRBJ2-1; cdr3_aa: CASRWGGSEQFF; cdr3_nt: TGTGCCAGCAGGTGGGGGGGTAGTGAGCAGTTCTTC
d_call: TRBD1; clone_size: NA; v_call: TRBV28; j_call: TRBJ1-2; cdr3_aa: CASSLPTGSRSGYTF; cdr3_nt: TGTGCCAGCAGTTTACCGACAGGGTCGAGAAGTGGCTACACCTTC
d_call: TRBD1; clone_size: NA; v_call: TRBV4-2; j_call: TRBJ1-4; cdr3_aa: CASSQTQGATNEKLFF; cdr3_nt: TGTGCCAGCAGCCAAACCCAGGGGGCGACTAATGAAAAACTGTTTTTT
d_call: TRBD1; clone_size: NA; v_call: TRBV7-6; j_call: TRBJ2-7; cdr3_aa: CASRATSGTGSWEQYF; cdr3_nt: TGTGCCAGCAGAGCTACCTCCGGGACAGGGTCCTGGGAGCAGTACTTC
d_call: TRBD2; clone_size: NA; v_call: TRBV5-1; j_call: TRBJ2-5; cdr3_aa: CASSSAGGWETQYF; cdr3_nt: TGCGCCAGCAGCTCGGCGGGAGGGTGGGAGACCCAGTACTTC
d_call: TRBD2; clone_size: NA; v_call: TRBV15; j_call: TRBJ2-3; cdr3_aa: CATSASGSTDTQYF; cdr3_nt: TGTGCCACCAGCGCTAGCGGGAGCACAGATACGCAGTATTTT
d_call: TRBD1; clone_size: NA; v_call: TRBV5-4; j_call: TRBJ2-5; cdr3_aa: CASSRDRGSETQYF; cdr3_nt: TGTGCCAGCAGCCGGGACAGGGGATCGGAGACCCAGTACTTC
d_call: TRBD1; clone_size: NA; v_call: TRBV18; j_call: TRBJ2-1; cdr3_aa: CASSPRDRSYNEQFF; cdr3_nt: TGTGCCAGCTCACCTAGGGACAGGTCCTACAATGAGCAGTTCTTC
d_call: TRBD1; clone_size: NA; v_call: TRBV18; j_call: TRBJ2-7; cdr3_aa: CASSPTGVPYEQYF; cdr3_nt: TGTGCCAGCTCACCAACAGGGGTTCCCTACGAGCAGTACTTC
d_call: NA; clone_size: NA; v_call: TRBV6-6; j_call: TRBJ1-2; cdr3_aa: CASSGEADLGGHTF; cdr3_nt: TGTGCCAGCAGTGGGGAGGCCGACTTGGGTGGCCACACCTTC
d_call: TRBD1; clone_size: NA; v_call: TRBV7-9; j_call: TRBJ2-5; cdr3_aa: CASSSGTGANQETQYF; cdr3_nt: TGTGCCAGCAGCTCCGGGACAGGGGCTAATCAAGAGACCCAGTACTTC
d_call: TRBD1; clone_size: NA; v_call: TRBV27; j_call: TRBJ1-2; cdr3_aa: CASSSDRGASYGYTF; cdr3_nt: TGTGCCAGCAGTTCGGACAGGGGAGCCTCCTATGGCTACACCTTC
d_call: NA; clone_size: NA; v_call: TRBV18; j_call: TRBJ1-1; cdr3_aa: CASSPPGGLLLNTEAFF; cdr3_nt: TGTGCCAGCTCACCACCAGGGGGTTTATTGCTGAACACTGAAGCTTTCTTT
d_call: TRBD1; clone_size: NA; v_call: TRBV4-1; j_call: TRBJ2-7; cdr3_aa: CASSQAAGGNNYEQYF; cdr3_nt: TGCGCCAGCAGCCAAGCGGCAGGGGGCAATAACTACGAGCAGTACTTC
d_call: NA; clone_size: NA; v_call: TRBV18; j_call: TRBJ1-2; cdr3_aa: CASSPTENYGYTF; cdr3_nt: TGTGCCAGCTCACCGACAGAGAACTATGGCTACACCTTC
d_call: TRBD1; clone_size: few; v_call: TRBV11-1; j_call: TRBJ2-7; cdr3_aa: CASSLGGTGSLYEQYF; cdr3_nt: TGTGCCAGCAGCTTAGGAGGGACAGGTTCTCTCTACGAGCAGTACTTC
d_call: NA; clone_size: NA; v_call: TRBV18; j_call: TRBJ1-1; cdr3_aa: CASSRGENTEAFF; cdr3_nt: TGTGCCAGCTCACGGGGGGAGAACACTGAAGCTTTCTTT
d_call: TRBD1; clone_size: NA; v_call: TRBV18; j_call: TRBJ1-5; cdr3_aa: CASSPRGASNQPQHF; cdr3_nt: TGTGCCAGCTCCCCCAGGGGGGCCTCAAATCAGCCCCAGCATTTT
d_call: NA; clone_size: once; v_call: TRBV7-9; j_call: TRBJ2-2; cdr3_aa: CASSDQGAGELFF; cdr3_nt: TGTGCCAGCAGTGACCAGGGCGCCGGGGAGCTGTTTTTT
d_call: TRBD2; clone_size: NA; v_call: TRBV6-5; j_call: TRBJ2-1; cdr3_aa: CASSYPQGLAGVEQFF; cdr3_nt: TGTGCCAGCAGTTATCCACAGGGACTAGCGGGAGTGGAGCAGTTCTTC
d_call: NA; clone_size: NA; v_call: TRBV18; j_call: TRBJ1-4; cdr3_aa: CASSPLAATNEKLFF; cdr3_nt: TGTGCCAGCTCACCACTAGCTGCAACTAATGAAAAACTGTTTTTT
d_call: TRBD1; clone_size: NA; v_call: TRBV7-9; j_call: TRBJ2-7; cdr3_aa: CASSLARLGGAGSF; cdr3_nt: TGTGCCAGCAGCTTAGCCAGGTTAGGGGGCGCCGGCAGTTTC
d_call: TRBD2; clone_size: NA; v_call: TRBV27; j_call: TRBJ2-7; cdr3_aa: CASSSRGGGSYEQYF; cdr3_nt: TGTGCCAGCAGTTCCCGCGGAGGCGGGAGTTACGAGCAGTACTTC
d_call: TRBD2; clone_size: NA; v_call: TRBV30; j_call: TRBJ2-3; cdr3_aa: CAWSAGTSDRTDTQYF; cdr3_nt: TGTGCCTGGAGTGCTGGGACTAGCGACCGCACAGATACGCAGTATTTT
d_call: NA; clone_size: once; v_call: TRBV6-5; j_call: TRBJ2-1; cdr3_aa: CASRSQQGAYNEQFF; cdr3_nt: TGTGCCAGCAGGTCGCAGCAGGGTGCCTACAATGAGCAGTTCTTC
d_call: NA; clone_size: NA; v_call: TRBV5-8; j_call: TRBJ1-1; cdr3_aa: CASSHTGSSNTEAFF; cdr3_nt: TGTGCCAGCAGCCATACAGGGTCCTCGAACACTGAAGCTTTCTTT
d_call: TRBD1; clone_size: NA; v_call: TRBV6-6; j_call: TRBJ2-5; cdr3_aa: CASSRTGAGEQYF; cdr3_nt: TGTGCCAGCAGTCGGACAGGGGCAGGGGAGCAGTACTTC
d_call: TRBD1; clone_size: few; v_call: TRBV5-1; j_call: TRBJ2-1; cdr3_aa: CASEPGQGTYNEQFF; cdr3_nt: TGCGCCAGCGAGCCCGGACAGGGGACCTACAATGAGCAGTTCTTC
d_call: NA; clone_size: NA; v_call: TRBV5-1; j_call: TRBJ1-4; cdr3_aa: CASSLEYSNEKLFF; cdr3_nt: TGCGCCAGCAGCTTGGAGTATAGTAATGAAAAACTGTTTTTT
d_call: NA; clone_size: NA; v_call: TRBV7-2; j_call: TRBJ2-7; cdr3_aa: CASSFYQGEQYF; cdr3_nt: TGTGCCAGCAGTTTTTACCAGGGTGAGCAGTACTTC
d_call: NA; clone_size: NA; v_call: TRBV6-1; j_call: TRBJ2-2; cdr3_aa: CASGQPNTGELFF; cdr3_nt: TGTGCCAGCGGACAGCCGAACACCGGGGAGCTGTTTTTT
d_call: TRBD1; clone_size: NA; v_call: TRBV4-1; j_call: TRBJ2-5; cdr3_aa: CASSPGTGWETQYF; cdr3_nt: TGCGCCAGCAGCCCCGGGACAGGGTGGGAGACCCAGTACTTC
d_call: NA; clone_size: NA; v_call: TRBV28; j_call: TRBJ1-2; cdr3_aa: CASRSRAVYGYTF; cdr3_nt: TGTGCCAGCAGGTCGAGGGCGGTCTATGGCTACACCTTC